This TCR beta chain was identified during a study of blood T cell repertoires in COVID-19. Turning to the study itself: Samples came from the United States, Italy and Spain, spanning acute and convalescent COVID-19. Sources were T cells, B-cell-depleted T cells, or PBMCs; the material itself was cDNA or gDNA.

In the original processing: Researchers report that nucleated cell counts were estimated from reference gene primer amplification. Only in-frame clones appear in the TCRdb table, and some are missing; sequencing was by immunoSEQ multiplex PCR. That table is the source of V, J and clone size, and D and trimming were worked out from the DNA. The table records about 670,000 clones, approximately 90% of them present only once. V gave up 6 bases and J gave up 2 bases, with 10 bases separating them. The length of the CDR3 is 13 residues. The receptor's source is a woman aged 18-35 years with acute or convalescent COVID-19. The V gene is TRBV12-3 or TRBV12-4, the J gene TRBJ1-2; D may be TRBD1 (6 bases). Sequenced input: peripheral blood. The chain's CDR3 is CASRHDRNYGYTF. In DNA, the CDR3 is TGTGCCAGCAGACACGACAGGAACTATGGCTACACCTTC.